Listed here is a single T cell receptor (beta chain). The sample comes from a study of blood T cell repertoires in COVID-19. Sequencing used immunoSEQ multiplex PCR; TCRdb keeps in-frame clones, though not all of them. The sample lists 170,000 or so clones, 86% occurring once. The CDR3 loop spans 16 amino acids. The germline CDR1 and CDR2 sequences are LGHNA and YNFKEQ. Deletions cut 1 base from V and 2 bases from J, with 14 bases between. Specimen: peripheral blood. The receptor's source is a man over 45 with active or convalescent COVID-19. J is TRBJ1-1 and V is TRBV4-2; D might be TRBD1 (6 bases). The CDR3 nucleotides read TGTGCCAGCAGCCAAGTAACCAGGGGCCCTAACACTGAAGCTTTCTTT. It yields the protein CASSQVTRGPNTEAFF.